These 9 T cell receptor beta chains came from one sample sequenced in a study of shared clonotypes between healthy human individuals. CD45RO negativity and positive selection for CCR7 defined naive CD8 cells, a population that excluded terminally differentiated effector memory CD45RA+ cells. Data came from immunoSEQ multiplex PCR; TCRdb stores just in-frame clones and leaves some out. The sample carries about 2 million clones, roughly 95% recorded once. Sequences were obtained from naive CD8+ T cells sorted from blood. The source of these receptors is a man between 18 and 29 years old in good health.

In this sample, this clone turned up once. This chain uses TRBV4-1 with TRBJ2-1, with 11 bases identical to TRBD2. V gave up 4 bases and J gave up 3 bases; unmatched junction bases: 5. Germline CDR1 MGHRA, CDR2 YSYEKL. The CDR3 consists of 16 residues. CDR3 DNA sequence: TGCGCCAGCAGCCGGACCGGGACTAGCGGCTACAATGAGCAGTTCTTC. It yields the protein CASSRTGTSGYNEQFF.

A few counts support this clone. This rearrangement joins TRBV7-2 to TRBJ1-1; the D is unclear. The CDR3 contains 13 residues. The V and J ends lost 3 bases and 3 bases respectively, with 8 bases between them. Germline V CDR1 and CDR2: SGHTA, FQGNSA. CDR3 region: CASSFGSHTEAFF. CDR3 coding DNA: TGTGCCAGCAGCTTCGGGAGTCACACTGAAGCTTTCTTT.

The chain couples TRBV6-5 to TRBJ2-5; tentatively, D is TRBD1 or TRBD2 (6 bases each). Trimming shortened V by 0 bases and J by 1 base, and 12 bases separated the two germline ends. This CDR3 is built from 16 residues. Germline CDR1 and CDR2: MNHEY and SVGAGI. CDR3 in DNA: TGTGCCAGCAGTTACTCTGAGGGGGGAGCCCAAGAGACCCAGTACTTC. Residues: CASSYSEGGAQETQYF.

The chain is built from TRBV29-1 and TRBJ1-1; tentative D call: TRBD1 (6 bases). The CDR3 sequence is 13 residues long. Trimming left V 2 bases short and J 5 bases short, with 12 bases between. Germline CDR1 and CDR2: SQVTM and ANQGSEA. CDR3 amino acids: CSVESAGETEAFF. The DNA of the CDR3 is TGCAGCGTTGAATCAGCAGGGGAGACTGAAGCTTTCTTT.

V gene TRBV13 combines with J gene TRBJ1-2; 9 nucleotides agree with TRBD1. Per germline, CDR1 PRHDT and CDR2 FYEKMQ (reference sequence). The V segment lost 10 bases and the J segment 6 bases; nucleotides outside the gene matches: 12. This CDR3 is 14 amino acids long. The chain's CDR3 is CANRGTGPVDGYTF. Here the CDR3 DNA reads TGTGCCAATAGGGGGACAGGGCCAGTTGATGGCTACACCTTC.

V usage is TRBV2 and J usage is TRBJ2-7, with TRBD2 matching 12 bases. The CDR3 length is 18 residues. With V trimmed by 7 bases and J by 5 bases, 18 bases remained unmatched. The germline gives CDR1 SNHLY, CDR2 FYNNEI. CDR3 DNA: TGTGCCAGCATTGGGGGAACTAGCGGGAGGAATCGTGCCCACGAGCAGTACTTC. It specifies CASIGGTSGRNRAHEQYF.

The rearrangement joins TRBV7-2 to TRBJ2-1; 7 bases line up with TRBD2. This CDR3 region has 17 residues. Germline trimming cut 6 bases from V and 5 bases from J; bases unmatched to any gene: 16. CDR1 SGHTA and CDR2 FQGNSA come from the germline V gene. For the CDR3, the DNA is TGTGCCAGCAGTTACAGCGGGGCGGGATCCATCGACAATGAGCAGTTCTTC. Translation gives CASSYSGAGSIDNEQFF.

This clone was counted a single time. This chain joins TRBV5-4 and TRBJ2-3, with TRBD1 identical over 12 bases. In germline, CDR1 is SGHNT, CDR2 YYREEE (reference sequence). The length of the CDR3 is 16 residues. J gave up 3 bases and V 3 bases, and 5 bases lay outside the gene matches. This CDR3 reads CASSWDRGHSTDTQYF. For the CDR3, the DNA is TGTGCCAGCAGCTGGGACAGGGGGCATTCGACAGATACGCAGTATTTT.

About this clone itself: This specimen includes other DNA sequences encoding the same CDR3. The chain has TRBV5-6 and TRBJ2-7; D might be TRBD2 (6 bases). Germline assignment: CDR1 SGHDT and CDR2 YYEEEE. With 0 bases removed from V and 3 bases from J, the gap between germline ends came to 7 bases. The CDR3 covers 13 residues. The DNA of the CDR3 is TGTGCCAGCAGCTTGGGGGGAGGCTACGAGCAGTACTTC. Its protein product is CASSLGGGYEQYF.